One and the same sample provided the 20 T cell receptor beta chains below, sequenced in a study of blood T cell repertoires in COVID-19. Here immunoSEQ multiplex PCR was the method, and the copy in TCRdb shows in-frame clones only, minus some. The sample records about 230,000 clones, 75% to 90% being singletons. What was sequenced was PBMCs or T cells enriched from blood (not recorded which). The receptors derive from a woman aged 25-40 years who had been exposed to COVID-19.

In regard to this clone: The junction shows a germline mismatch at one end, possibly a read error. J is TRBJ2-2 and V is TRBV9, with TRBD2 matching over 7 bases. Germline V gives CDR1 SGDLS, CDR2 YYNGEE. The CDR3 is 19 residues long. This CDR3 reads CANSVERLAGAGFDGELFF. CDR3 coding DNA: TGTGCCAACAGCGTAGAGAGGTTAGCGGGCGCCGGGTTTGACGGGGAGCTGTTTTTT.

The CDR3: CASSFSDRGANEQYF. The CDR3 DNA sequence: TGTGCCAGCAGCTTTTCGGACAGGGGAGCGAACGAGCAGTACTTC. The chain recombines TRBV11-2 with TRBJ2-7; 9 bases fit TRBD1. The V and J ends lost 3 bases and 5 bases, in that order; junction bases with no gene match: 8. The length of the CDR3 is 15 residues. Germline V CDR1 and CDR2: SGHAT, FQNNGV.

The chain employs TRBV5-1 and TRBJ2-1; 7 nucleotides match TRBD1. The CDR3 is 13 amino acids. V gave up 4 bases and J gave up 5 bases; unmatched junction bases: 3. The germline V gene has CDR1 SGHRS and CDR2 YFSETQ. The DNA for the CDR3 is TGCGCCAGCAGCAGACAGGGAGACAATGAGCAGTTCTTC. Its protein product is CASSRQGDNEQFF.

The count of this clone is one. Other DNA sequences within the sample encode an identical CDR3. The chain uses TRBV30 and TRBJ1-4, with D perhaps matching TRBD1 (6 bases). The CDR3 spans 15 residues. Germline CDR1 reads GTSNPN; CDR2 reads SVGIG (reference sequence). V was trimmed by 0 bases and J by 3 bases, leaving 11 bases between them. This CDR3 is CAWSVFRGPNEKLFF. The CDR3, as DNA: TGTGCCTGGAGTGTATTCAGGGGCCCTAATGAAAAACTGTTTTTT. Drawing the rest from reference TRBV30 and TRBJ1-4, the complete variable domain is SQTIHQWPATLVQPVGSPLSLECTVEGTSNPNLYWYRQAAGRGLQLLFYSVGIGQISSEVPQNLSASRPQDRQFILSSKKLLLSDSGFYLCAWSVFRGPNEKLFFGSGTQLSVL.

CDR3 protein: CASKGGGTYEQYF. The DNA of the CDR3 is TGTGCCAGCAAAGGGGGCGGCACCTACGAGCAGTACTTC. J is TRBJ2-7 and V is TRBV2; 7 bases are shared with TRBD1. In germline, CDR1 is SNHLY, CDR2 FYNNEI. V lost 7 bases to trimming and J lost 2 bases; unmatched junction nucleotides: 5. There are 13 residues in the CDR3.

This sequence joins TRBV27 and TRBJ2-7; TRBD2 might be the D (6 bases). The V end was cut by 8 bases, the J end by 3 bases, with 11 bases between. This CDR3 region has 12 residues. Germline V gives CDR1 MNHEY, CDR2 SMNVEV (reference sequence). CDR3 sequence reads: CASSAGGYEQYF. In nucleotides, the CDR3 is TGTGCCAGCTCTGCCGGGGGCTACGAGCAGTACTTC.

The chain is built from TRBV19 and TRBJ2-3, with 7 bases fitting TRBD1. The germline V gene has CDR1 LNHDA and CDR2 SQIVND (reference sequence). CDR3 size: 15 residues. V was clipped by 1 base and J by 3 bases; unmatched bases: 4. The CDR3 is CASSIARGKTDTQYF. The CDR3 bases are TGTGCCAGTAGTATAGCCAGGGGGAAAACAGATACGCAGTATTTT. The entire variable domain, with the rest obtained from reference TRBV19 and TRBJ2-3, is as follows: DGGITQSPKYLFRKEGQNVTLSCEQNLNHDAMYWYRQDPGQGLRLIYYSQIVNDFQKGDIAEGYSVSREKKESFPLTVTSAQKNPTAFYLCASSIARGKTDTQYFGPGTRLTVL.

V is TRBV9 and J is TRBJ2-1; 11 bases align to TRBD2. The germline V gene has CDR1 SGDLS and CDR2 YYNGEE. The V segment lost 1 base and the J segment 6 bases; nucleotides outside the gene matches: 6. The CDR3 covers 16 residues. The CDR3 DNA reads TGTGCCAGCAGCGTACAGTTAGCGGGAGGGCCCAATGAGCAGTTCTTC. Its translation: CASSVQLAGGPNEQFF.

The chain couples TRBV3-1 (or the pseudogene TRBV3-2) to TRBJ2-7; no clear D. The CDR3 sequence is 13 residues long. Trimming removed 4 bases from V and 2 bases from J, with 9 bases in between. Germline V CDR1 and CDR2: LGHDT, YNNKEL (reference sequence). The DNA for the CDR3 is TGTGCCAGCAGCCCTGGCAGAACCTACGAGCAGTACTTC. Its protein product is CASSPGRTYEQYF.

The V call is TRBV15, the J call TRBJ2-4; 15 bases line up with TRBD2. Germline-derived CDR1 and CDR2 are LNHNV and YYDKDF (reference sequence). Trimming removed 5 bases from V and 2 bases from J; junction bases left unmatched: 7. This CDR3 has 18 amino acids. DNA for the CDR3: TGTGCCACCAGCTCCGGGACTAGCGGGAGGTGGTCCAAAAACATTCAGTACTTC. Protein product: CATSSGTSGRWSKNIQYF. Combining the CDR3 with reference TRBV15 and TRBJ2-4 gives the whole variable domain DAMVIQNPRYQVTQFGKPVTLSCSQTLNHNVMYWYQQKSSQAPKLLFHYYDKDFNNEADTPDNFQSRRPNTSFCFLDIRSPGLGDTAMYLCATSSGTSGRWSKNIQYFGAGTRLSVL.

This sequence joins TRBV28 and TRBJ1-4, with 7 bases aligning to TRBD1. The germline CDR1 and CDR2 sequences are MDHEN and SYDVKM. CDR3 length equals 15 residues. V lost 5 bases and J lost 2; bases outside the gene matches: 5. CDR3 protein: CASSPGGFTNEKLFF. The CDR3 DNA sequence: TGTGCCAGCAGTCCAGGGGGTTTTACTAATGAAAAACTGTTTTTT.

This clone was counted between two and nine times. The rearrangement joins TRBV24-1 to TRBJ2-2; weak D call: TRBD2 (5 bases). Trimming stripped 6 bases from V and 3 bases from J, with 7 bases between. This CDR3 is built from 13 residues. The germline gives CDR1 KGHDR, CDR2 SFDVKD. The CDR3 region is CATSSGYTGELFF. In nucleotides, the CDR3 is TGTGCCACCAGTTCGGGGTACACCGGGGAGCTGTTTTTT.

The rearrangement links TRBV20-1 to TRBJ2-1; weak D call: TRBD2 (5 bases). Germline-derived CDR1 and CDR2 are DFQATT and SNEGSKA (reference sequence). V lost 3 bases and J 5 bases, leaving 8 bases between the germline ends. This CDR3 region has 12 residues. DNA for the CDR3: TGCAGTGCTAGTATAGCGAACAATGAGCAGTTCTTC. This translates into CSASIANNEQFF.

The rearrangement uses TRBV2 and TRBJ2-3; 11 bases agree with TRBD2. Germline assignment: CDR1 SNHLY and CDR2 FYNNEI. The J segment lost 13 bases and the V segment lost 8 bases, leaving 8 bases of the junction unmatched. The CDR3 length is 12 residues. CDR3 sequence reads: CASGSGRALEYF. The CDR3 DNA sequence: TGTGCCAGCGGTAGCGGGAGGGCCCTCGAGTATTTT.

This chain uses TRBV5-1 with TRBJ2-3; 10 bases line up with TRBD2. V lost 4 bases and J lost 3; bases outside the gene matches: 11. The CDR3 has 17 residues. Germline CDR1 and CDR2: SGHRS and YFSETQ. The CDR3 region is CASSPLGLAGVTDTQYF. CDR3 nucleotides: TGCGCCAGCAGCCCACTGGGCCTAGCGGGAGTAACAGATACGCAGTATTTT.

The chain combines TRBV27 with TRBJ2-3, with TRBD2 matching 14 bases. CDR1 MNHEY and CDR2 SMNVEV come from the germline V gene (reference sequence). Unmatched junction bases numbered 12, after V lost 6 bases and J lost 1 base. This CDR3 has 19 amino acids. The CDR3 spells CASRPPGTSGRLGTDTQYF. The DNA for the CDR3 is TGTGCCAGCAGACCCCCTGGGACTAGCGGGAGACTAGGCACAGATACGCAGTATTTT.

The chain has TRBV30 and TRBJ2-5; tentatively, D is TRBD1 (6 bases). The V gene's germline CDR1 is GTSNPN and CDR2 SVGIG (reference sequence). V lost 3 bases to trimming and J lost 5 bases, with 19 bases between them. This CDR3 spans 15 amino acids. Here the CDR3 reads CAWSPGQLFGETQYF. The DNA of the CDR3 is TGTGCCTGGAGCCCCGGACAGTTATTCGGGGAGACCCAGTACTTC.

DNA of the CDR3: TGTGCCAGTATAGGGACAGGGGTAAGGTATGGCTACACCTTC. Its protein is CASIGTGVRYGYTF. This chain connects TRBV19 to TRBJ1-2, with 10 bases that match TRBD1. From germline, CDR1 is LNHDA and CDR2 SQIVND (reference sequence). V was pared by 7 bases and J by 5 bases, with 7 bases of the junction left unmatched. This CDR3 comprises 14 residues.

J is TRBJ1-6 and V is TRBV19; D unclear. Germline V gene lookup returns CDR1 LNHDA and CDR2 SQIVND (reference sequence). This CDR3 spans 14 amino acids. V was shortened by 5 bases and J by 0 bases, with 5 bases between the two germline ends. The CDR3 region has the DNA TGTGCCAGTAGTCCGAGCTCCTATAATTCACCCCTCCACTTT. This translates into CASSPSSYNSPLHF.

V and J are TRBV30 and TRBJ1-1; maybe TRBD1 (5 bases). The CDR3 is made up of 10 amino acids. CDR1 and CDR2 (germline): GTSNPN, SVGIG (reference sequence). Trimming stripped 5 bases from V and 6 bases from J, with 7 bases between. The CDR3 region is CAWVQAEAFF. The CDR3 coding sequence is TGTGCCTGGGTACAGGCTGAAGCTTTCTTT.